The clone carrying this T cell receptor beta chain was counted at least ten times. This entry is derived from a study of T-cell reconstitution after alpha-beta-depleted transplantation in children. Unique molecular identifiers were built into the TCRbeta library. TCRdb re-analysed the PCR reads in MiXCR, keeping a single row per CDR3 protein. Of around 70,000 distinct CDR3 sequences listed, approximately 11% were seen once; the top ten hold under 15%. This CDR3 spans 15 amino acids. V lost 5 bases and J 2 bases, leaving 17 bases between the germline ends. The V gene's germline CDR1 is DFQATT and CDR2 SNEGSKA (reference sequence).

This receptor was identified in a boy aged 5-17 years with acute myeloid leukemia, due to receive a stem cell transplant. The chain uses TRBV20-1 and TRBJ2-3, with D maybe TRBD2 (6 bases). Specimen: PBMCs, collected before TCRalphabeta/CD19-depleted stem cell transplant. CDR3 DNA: TGCAGTGCTTTCCCCGGACTAAATCCCACAGATACGCAGTATTTT. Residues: CSAFPGLNPTDTQYF.